A selection of T cell receptor beta chains follows, all from one sample in a study of cytomegalovirus exposure and HLA in healthy donors. Sequenced by immunoSEQ multiplex PCR; TCRdb stores in-frame clones only, minus some. The top ten hold 0.63% of the sample, which has roughly 200,000 clones, around 76% seen once. What was sequenced was PBMCs. The receptor set was obtained from a man aged 18 to 30 in good health and CMV-seronegative. CDR3s include the opening cysteine and the closing phenylalanine or tryptophan.

V gene	J gene	CDR3 protein
TRBV5-1	TRBJ2-5	CASSSTGGSQETQYF
TRBV7-9	TRBJ1-5	CASSSTGRDQPQHF
TRBV18	TRBJ2-1	CASSPQSGRAGEQFF
TRBV28	TRBJ2-7	CASSYGSKSEQYF
TRBV2	TRBJ2-7	CASKTGQVPEQYF
TRBV9	TRBJ2-2	CASSASYAPNTGELFF
TRBV5-8	TRBJ2-3	CASSNPQRGTDTQYF
TRBV5-1	TRBJ2-1	CASSLGDSYNEQFF
TRBV7-6	TRBJ2-5	CASSRPPGSSETQYF
TRBV2	TRBJ2-6	CASRRADGSGANVLTF
TRBV5-1	TRBJ2-5	CASSLEASGSQETQYF
TRBV5-1	TRBJ1-2	CASSLAGQLYYGYTF
TRBV2	TRBJ2-3	CASRDRGGADTQYF
TRBV7-9	TRBJ2-7	CSSSFGGTYEQYF
TRBV5-6	TRBJ1-4	CASSLWGATNEKLFF
TRBV6-5	TRBJ2-7	CASSYERKQYF
TRBV23-1	TRBJ2-7	CASSQTQGTDEQYF
TRBV29-1	TRBJ1-2	CSVRVRGSNYGYTF
TRBV27	TRBJ2-3	CASSWGGLSTDTQYF
TRBV6-4	TRBJ2-2	CASSDLNTGELFF
TRBV4-1	TRBJ2-7	CASSRSGQGSYEQYF
TRBV10-2	TRBJ1-1	CASSDRGGTEAFF
TRBV19	TRBJ1-5	CASSPRGTVNQPQHF
TRBV2	TRBJ2-1	CASSEGRYNEQFF
TRBV29-1	TRBJ2-2	CSVVGENTGELFF
TRBV4-2	TRBJ1-5	CASSQGDRDGNQPQHF
TRBV5-6	TRBJ1-1	CASSSTGGGREAFF
TRBV18	TRBJ2-7	CASSPPGKAGEQYF
TRBV28	TRBJ2-7	CASSATSTAEQYF
TRBV7-3	TRBJ2-1	CASSVDSSSYNEQFF
TRBV7-9	TRBJ2-6	CASSPRDGANVLTF
TRBV10-1	TRBJ2-7	CASSESHTSGSGQYF
TRBV5-1	TRBJ2-1	CASSYTGRYNEQFF
TRBV7-8	TRBJ2-1	CASSSTSGVSNEQFF
TRBV18	TRBJ2-7	CASSLSSYEQYF
TRBV7-9	TRBJ1-1	CASSLGGRGAFF
TRBV7-8	TRBJ1-2	CASSSDGTGGAGGYTF
TRBV4-1	TRBJ1-1	CASSQARRDTEAFF
TRBV19	TRBJ2-7	CASSVTSGGYEQYF
TRBV7-2	TRBJ1-5	CASSLGARSNQPQHF
TRBV27	TRBJ1-5	CASSTYSNQPQHF
TRBV5-5	TRBJ1-2	CASSRGTPPGDYGYTF
TRBV5-1	TRBJ1-5	CASSLRAGDQPQHF
TRBV28	TRBJ1-1	CASSFGQGFTEAFF
TRBV6-6	TRBJ2-1	CASSRRPGQGSNEQFF
TRBV5-5	TRBJ2-7	CASSLASHVTYEQYF
TRBV9	TRBJ2-3	CASSVGTSGTDTQYF
TRBV30	TRBJ1-3	CAWGRTGGLNTIYF
TRBV14	TRBJ1-4	CASSQGGVAEKLFF
TRBV6-4	TRBJ1-1	CASRGQGGSGEAFF
TRBV2	TRBJ2-7	CASSEDRDLGYEQYF
TRBV28	TRBJ2-3	CASTPRTLRSRLAGGPSTDTQYF
TRBV5-6	TRBJ2-1	CASTSLDRADNEQFF
TRBV25-1	TRBJ1-2	CASRGSYGYTF